This T cell receptor beta chain is from a study of CD8+ T cells in alopecia areata (dated 2018 in TCRdb). About the study as a whole: Skin from C3H/HeJ donors aged roughly 6-13 months with spontaneous alopecia was grafted onto female C3H/HeJ recipients aged roughly 6-10 weeks. In both human patients and the C3H/HeJ mouse model, the study applied high-throughput TCRbeta sequencing to look at T cell clonal expansion in alopecia areata. On the human side, TCRbeta sequencing was run on scalp tissue and on sorted CD4+ and CD8+ peripheral blood T cells from healthy controls and from alopecia areata patients with either patchy or totalis/universalis disease. Clonality in the scalp was compared among normal scalp (n=4), patchy alopecia areata scalp (n=8), and alopecia totalis/universalis scalp (n=8). RNA was obtained with the PAXgene miRNA kit for fixed scalp, the miRNeasy kit for PBMCs, and the RNeasy kit for mouse skin. Amplification of TCRbeta CDR3 regions was done by immunoSEQ multiplex PCR using 35 Vbeta forward primers and 13 Jbeta reverse primers. Study-level results and caveats: Compared with mice, TCR sequences shared between patients were less clear, possibly partly because of HLA diversity across the patient population. Compared with normal scalp, lesional scalp had higher clonality and more expanded CD8+ clones, particularly in alopecia totalis/universalis, a pattern that suggests antigenic drive. Resident alphabeta T cells in normal human skin are also sequenced, complicating scalp TCR repertoire analysis, unlike mouse skin dominated by gammadelta T cells.

The germline V gene yields NSHNY for CDR1 and SYGAGN for CDR2. The CDR3 runs 15 residues from the cysteine to the phenylalanine. Sequencing covers 33 bases of the CDR3, shown here with the frame starting at base 1. This clone was counted many times. The target of this receptor is not known. Note that gene names and germline sequences for this receptor are mouse ones. Sequencing ends 4 residues short of the CDR3 end; the germline J gene provides the rest. Library preparation employed the immunoSEQ multiplex PCR assay. For TCR sequencing, RNA was extracted from every sample and reverse transcribed into cDNA to serve as template. First-strand cDNA was synthesized using SuperScript III with a 2:1 mix of oligo-dT and random hexamers. Amplification bias was assessed with a synthetic immune receptor repertoire, and residual bias was removed computationally. Libraries were sequenced on Illumina HiSeq with 60 bp reads covering the CDR3, read from J toward V. The paper's processing steps were these. Raw reads were preprocessed to remove errors, and CDR3 was defined according to IMGT conventions as the region from the conserved cysteine to phenylalanine. Clonality was calculated as 1 minus Shannon entropy normalized by log2 of the number of productive unique TCRs. CD4 or CD8 identity of scalp clones was inferred by cross-referencing scalp TCRbeta sequences with sorted blood CD4 and CD8 repertoires. TCRdb provides this immuneACCESS table in a form limited to in-frame rearrangements. Some clones are lacking; in checked studies, under half of them reflect an unresolved V gene, and why the rest are absent is not known. V and J calls and clone size come straight from that table; D and trimming were deduced from the DNA. This sample includes approximately 1,800 clones, and none of them was observed just once. The biggest ten clones account for approximately 52% of the sample.

This clonotype originated in a C3H/HeJ mouse with alopecia areata. The MHC haplotype for this mouse line is H2-k. The receptor chain draws on TRBV13-1 and TRBJ2-5, and TRBD1 aligns with 10 junction nucleotides. What was sequenced was lesional skin. The CDR3 bases that were read are TGTGCCAGCAGTGATTATGACAGGGGGCGTGAC. Its translation reads: CASSDYDRGRD. The full CDR3 protein reads CASSDYDRGRDTQYF.